These 20 T cell receptor beta chains came from one sample sequenced in a study of blood T cell repertoires in COVID-19. TCRdb's copy holds only in-frame clones and misses some; the assay was immunoSEQ multiplex PCR. Of about 120,000 clones listed, around nine tenths are singletons. The sample was peripheral blood. The receptors were gathered from a human donor with acute or convalescent COVID-19. The donor label of this sample is uncertain.

This chain connects TRBV28 to TRBJ1-2, with D possibly being TRBD1 (5 bases). With 2 bases removed from V and 6 bases from J, the gap between germline ends came to 13 bases. The CDR3 length is 14 residues. Germline lookup yields CDR1 MDHEN and CDR2 SYDVKM. The CDR3 loop is CASSLGGGIHGYTF. The CDR3 DNA reads as TGTGCCAGCAGTTTAGGCGGGGGGATCCATGGCTACACCTTC.

DNA for the CDR3: TGTGCCAGCAGTCAGGGCCTGAACACTGAAGCTTTCTTT. This sequence encodes CASSQGLNTEAFF. The chain has TRBV11-3 and TRBJ1-1; possibly TRBD1 for D (5 bases). Germline V gene data show CDR1 as SGHNT and CDR2 as YENEEA. Trimming left V 6 bases short and J 0 bases short, with 8 bases between. This CDR3 comprises 13 residues.

The chain carries TRBV2 and TRBJ2-3; 8 bases agree with TRBD2. The germline CDR1 and CDR2 sequences are SNHLY and FYNNEI. CDR3 length: 16 residues. V gave up 8 bases and J gave up 4 bases; unmatched junction bases: 14. CDR3 DNA: TGTGCCAGCTTGTTGTTTGGGCGGGAGGCTCCAGATACGCAGTATTTT. Translated, it gives CASLLFGREAPDTQYF.

The genes are TRBV5-4 and TRBJ2-7; 8 nucleotides align to TRBD1. Looked up from germline, CDR1 is SGHNT and CDR2 is YYREEE (reference sequence). The CDR3 runs to 14 residues. V gave up 4 bases and J gave up 5 bases; unmatched junction bases: 8. This chain's CDR3 is CASSPDRVVHEQYF. In DNA, the CDR3 is TGTGCCAGCAGCCCGGACAGGGTGGTTCACGAGCAGTACTTC.

The chain uses TRBV6-5 and TRBJ2-7, with TRBD1 as a possible D gene (5 bases). The CDR3 totals 14 residues. Germline loops: CDR1 MNHEY, CDR2 SVGAGI. Trimming shortened V by 2 bases and J by 4 bases, and 12 bases separated the two germline ends. The CDR3 region is CASSYRGQGYEQYF. CDR3 nucleotide sequence: TGTGCCAGCAGTTACAGGGGCCAGGGATACGAGCAGTACTTC.

The V and J genes are TRBV19 and TRBJ1-3; tentatively, D is TRBD1 (5 bases). The CDR3 consists of 14 residues. The V and J ends lost 3 bases and 1 base respectively, with 7 bases between them. Germline CDR1 is LNHDA and CDR2 is SQIVND (reference sequence). CDR3: CASSIGTSGNTIYF. CDR3 nucleotide sequence: TGTGCCAGTAGTATCGGGACTTCTGGAAACACCATATATTTT.

J is TRBJ1-4 and V is TRBV28, with 7 bases lining up with TRBD1. Trimming at V came to 6 bases and at J to 5 bases, leaving 9 bases not matched to a gene. CDR1 is MDHEN, CDR2 SYDVKM, per germline. This CDR3 spans 15 amino acids. CDR3 region: CASRTRTGENEKLFF. DNA of the CDR3: TGTGCCAGCAGGACCCGGACAGGAGAGAATGAAAAACTGTTTTTT.

The chain joins TRBV7-2 to TRBJ2-7, with TRBD1 as a possible D gene (6 bases). From germline, CDR1 is SGHTA and CDR2 FQGNSA. The V end lost 5 bases, the J end lost 4 bases, and 15 bases lay between the germline ends. CDR3 length: 14 amino acids. The chain's CDR3 is CASSPNDRLYEQYF. The CDR3 bases are TGTGCCAGCAGCCCGAATGACAGGCTTTACGAGCAGTACTTC. The whole variable domain, filled in from reference TRBV7-2 and TRBJ2-7, reads GAGVSQSPSNKVTEKGKDVELRCDPISGHTALYWYRQSLGQGLEFLIYFQGNSAPDKSGLPSDRFSAERTGGSVSTLTIQRTQQEDSAVYLCASSPNDRLYEQYFGPGTRLTVT.

This chain joins TRBV5-1 and TRBJ2-7, with TRBD2 matching 7 bases. Unmatched junction bases numbered 6, after V lost 1 base and J lost 5 bases. Germline V gene sequence: CDR1 SGHRS, CDR2 YFSETQ. The CDR3 covers 14 residues. The CDR3 protein is CASSLLGGGDEQYF. CDR3 sequence (DNA): TGCGCCAGCAGCTTGTTGGGCGGGGGTGACGAGCAGTACTTC. Complete variable domain (other parts from reference TRBV5-1 and TRBJ2-7): KAGVTQTPRYLIKTRGQQVTLSCSPISGHRSVSWYQQTPGQGLQFLFEYFSETQRNKGNFPGRFSGRQFSNSRSEMNVSTLELGDSALYLCASSLLGGGDEQYFGPGTRLTVT.

The chain combines TRBV5-1 with TRBJ2-3; 7 bases agree with TRBD2. Germline assignment: CDR1 SGHRS and CDR2 YFSETQ. Germline trimming cut 4 bases from V and 2 bases from J; bases unmatched to any gene: 7. The CDR3 has 15 amino acids. For the CDR3, the DNA is TGCGCCAGCAGCCCGGGGGGTTATAACACAGATACGCAGTATTTT. Translating it yields CASSPGGYNTDTQYF. Supplemented by reference TRBV5-1 and TRBJ2-3, the full variable domain reads KAGVTQTPRYLIKTRGQQVTLSCSPISGHRSVSWYQQTPGQGLQFLFEYFSETQRNKGNFPGRFSGRQFSNSRSEMNVSTLELGDSALYLCASSPGGYNTDTQYFGPGTRLTVL.

The chain has TRBV12-3 or TRBV12-4 and TRBJ1-5; 7 positions agree with TRBD1. The CDR3 is made up of 13 amino acids. Trimming took 3 bases from V and 5 from J; bases not matched to a gene: 1. The CDR3 nucleotides are TGTGCCAGCAGTTTTCAGGGGGATCAGCCCCAGCATTTT. Translated: CASSFQGDQPQHF.

The chain has TRBV11-2 and TRBJ2-7; 9 bases match TRBD2. V lost 0 bases to trimming and J lost 6 bases; unmatched junction nucleotides: 12. CDR1 and CDR2 from the germline V gene are SGHAT and FQNNGV. CDR3 size: 17 residues. The CDR3 coding sequence is TGTGCCAGCAGCTTAGATCCCAAAGCGGGAGGCCAGGGCGAGCAGTACTTC. It yields the protein CASSLDPKAGGQGEQYF.

CDR3 protein: CASSLAGGYNEQFF. Here the CDR3 DNA reads TGTGCCAGCAGCTTAGCGGGGGGCTACAATGAGCAGTTCTTC. J is TRBJ2-1 and V is TRBV7-9; D may be TRBD2 (6 bases). Germline V gene sequence: CDR1 SEHNR, CDR2 FQNEAQ (reference sequence). The CDR3 totals 14 residues. V dropped 0 bases and J dropped 3 bases, with 6 bases sitting between them.

The chain couples TRBV19 to TRBJ2-3; tentatively, D is TRBD2 (7 bases). V was clipped by 8 bases and J by 0 bases, with 15 bases between them. This CDR3 is 15 amino acids long. Per the germline V gene, CDR1 is LNHDA and CDR2 is SQIVND (reference sequence). The CDR3 bases are TGTGCCAGTCAGGGTCGGGGGGCTAGCACAGATACGCAGTATTTT. It translates to CASQGRGASTDTQYF.

The sample holds one count of this clone. The J gene is TRBJ2-3, the V gene TRBV30; TRBD2 is a possible D gene (6 bases). Germline V gene sequence: CDR1 GTSNPN, CDR2 SVGIG (reference sequence). V lost 0 bases and J lost 4, with 8 bases in between. This CDR3 spans 13 amino acids. The CDR3 bases are TGTGCCTGGAGTGTACTAGCCGCAGATACGCAGTATTTT. This encodes CAWSVLAADTQYF.

This clone was found once. The chain employs TRBV25-1 and TRBJ2-7; D possibly corresponds to TRBD1 (5 bases). The germline CDR1 and CDR2 sequences are MGHDK and SYGVNS. The ends were cut back, 10 bases at V and 6 bases at J, with 10 bases in the middle. The CDR3 totals 10 residues. The DNA of the CDR3 is TGTGCCACCTTGCAGGGCGAGCAGTACTTC. Translation gives CATLQGEQYF.

This clone occurred once. The chain recombines TRBV6-6 with TRBJ2-3, with D tentatively TRBD2 (6 bases). The length of the CDR3 is 15 residues. From germline, CDR1 is MNHNY and CDR2 SVGAGI (reference sequence). V lost 6 bases and J 2 bases, leaving 15 bases between the germline ends. The DNA for the CDR3 is TGTGCCAGCAGCGCCCCCGGGGAGGCCACAGATACGCAGTATTTT. Its translation is CASSAPGEATDTQYF.

The chain combines TRBV5-6 with TRBJ2-2; 10 bases are a match to TRBD2. Germline CDR1 SGHDT, CDR2 YYEEEE. The ends lost 6 bases at V and 1 base at J; junction bases unmatched: 3. The CDR3 spans 15 residues. The CDR3 nucleotides read TGTGCCAGCATCTTAGCGGGGGGGAACACCGGGGAGCTGTTTTTT. It translates to CASILAGGNTGELFF.

V gene TRBV5-1 combines with J gene TRBJ2-4; D is ambiguous. In germline, CDR1 is SGHRS, CDR2 YFSETQ. The CDR3 loop spans 16 amino acids. The V end lost 2 bases, the J end lost 0 bases, and 12 bases lay between the germline ends. The CDR3 region is CASSFGSSGAKNIQYF. The CDR3 bases are TGCGCCAGCAGCTTTGGCTCATCGGGAGCCAAAAACATTCAGTACTTC.

This chain joins TRBV18 and TRBJ1-2, with TRBD1 identical over 7 bases. Germline V lookup: CDR1 KGHSH, CDR2 LQKENI. CDR3 length: 15 amino acids. V dropped 4 bases and J dropped 4; count of bases not matched to a gene: 9. CDR3: CASSRKTGRAYGYTF. Written as DNA, the CDR3 is TGTGCCAGCTCACGAAAGACAGGGCGGGCCTATGGCTACACCTTC.